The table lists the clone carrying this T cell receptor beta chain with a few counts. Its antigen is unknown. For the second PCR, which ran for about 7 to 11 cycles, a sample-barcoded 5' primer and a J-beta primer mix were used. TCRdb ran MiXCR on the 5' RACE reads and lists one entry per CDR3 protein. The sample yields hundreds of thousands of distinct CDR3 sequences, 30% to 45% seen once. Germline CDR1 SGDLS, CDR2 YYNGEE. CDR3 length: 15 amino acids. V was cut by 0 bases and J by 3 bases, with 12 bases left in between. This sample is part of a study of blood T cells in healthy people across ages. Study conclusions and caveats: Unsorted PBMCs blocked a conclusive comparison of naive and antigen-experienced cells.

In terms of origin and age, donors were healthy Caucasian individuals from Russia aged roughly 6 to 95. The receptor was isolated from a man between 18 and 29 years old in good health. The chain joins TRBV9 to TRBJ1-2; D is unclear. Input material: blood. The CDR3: CASSVDSGKDYGYTF. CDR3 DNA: TGTGCCAGCAGCGTAGACTCGGGAAAGGACTATGGCTACACCTTC.